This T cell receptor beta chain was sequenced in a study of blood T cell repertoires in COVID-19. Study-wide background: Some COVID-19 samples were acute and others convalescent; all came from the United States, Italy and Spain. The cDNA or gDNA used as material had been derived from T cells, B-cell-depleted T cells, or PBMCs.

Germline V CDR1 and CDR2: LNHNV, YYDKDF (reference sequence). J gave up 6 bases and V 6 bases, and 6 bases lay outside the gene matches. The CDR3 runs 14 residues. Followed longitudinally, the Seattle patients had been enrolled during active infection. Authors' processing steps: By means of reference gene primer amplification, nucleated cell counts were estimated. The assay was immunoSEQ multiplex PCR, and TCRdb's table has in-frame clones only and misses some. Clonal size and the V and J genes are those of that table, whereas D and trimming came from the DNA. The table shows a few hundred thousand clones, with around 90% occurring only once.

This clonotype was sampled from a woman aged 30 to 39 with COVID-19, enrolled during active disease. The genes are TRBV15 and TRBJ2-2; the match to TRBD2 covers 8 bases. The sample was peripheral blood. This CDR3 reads CATSNGLAPGELFF. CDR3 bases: TGTGCCACCAGTAACGGACTAGCCCCCGGGGAGCTGTTTTTT.